The next 15 T cell receptor beta chains were all read from a single sample in a study of patients and donors after allogeneic stem cell transplantation. TCRdb passed the RT-PCR reads through MiXCR, listing each CDR3 protein once. In the table there are about 88,000 distinct CDR3 sequences, roughly 50% of which are singletons. Input material: blood, either unsorted or a sorted T cell fraction (not recorded which). These receptors were obtained from a human donor who was either an allogeneic HSCT recipient or a stem cell or donor lymphocyte infusion donor (not recorded which). It is not recorded whose cells these are; they may come from a transplant donor.

This clonotype was seen only a few times. CDR3 DNA sequence: TGTGCCACCAATGAAGGGGTTGGAAACACCATATATTTT. Residues: CATNEGVGNTIYF. The chain links TRBV7-2 to TRBJ1-3; TRBD1 is a possible D gene (5 bases). Trimming removed 10 bases from V and 3 bases from J, with 13 bases in between. The germline V gene encodes CDR1 SGHTA and CDR2 FQGNSA. This CDR3 spans 13 amino acids.

This rearrangement joins TRBV7-3 to TRBJ1-5; D is unclear. Trimming took off 5 bases at V and 6 bases at J, with 11 bases between the two ends. CDR1 and CDR2 from the germline V gene are SGHTA and FQGTGA. There are 13 residues in the CDR3. CDR3: CASSPTDGQPQHF. CDR3 DNA sequence: TGTGCCAGCAGCCCTACGGACGGTCAGCCCCAGCATTTT.

This chain links TRBV6-4 with TRBJ1-5, with D possibly matching TRBD1 (5 bases). Germline V gene sequence: CDR1 MRHNA, CDR2 SNTAGT. Between the trimmed V and J ends, which lost 6 bases and 0 bases, there was a span of 12 bases. The CDR3 is 15 residues long. The CDR3 nucleotides read TGTGCCAGCAGGCGGGACGGCGATAGCAATCAGCCCCAGCATTTT. Protein: CASRRDGDSNQPQHF.

V usage is TRBV24-1 and J usage is TRBJ1-5, with D possibly TRBD1 on 6 matching bases. Trimming pared 2 bases from V and 3 bases from J, leaving 10 bases between. The CDR3 sequence is 15 residues long. CDR1 is KGHDR and CDR2 is SFDVKD in the germline V gene. In DNA form, the CDR3 reads TGTGCCACCAGTGATTCGGGGGGGCCCAATCAGCCCCAGCATTTT. Translated, it gives CATSDSGGPNQPQHF.

The J gene is TRBJ1-4, the V gene TRBV4-3, with D maybe TRBD1 (6 bases). Trimming pared 4 bases from V and 1 base from J, leaving 10 bases between. Per germline, CDR1 LGHNA and CDR2 YSLEER. CDR3 size: 15 residues. The CDR3 region is CASSLRGGTNEKLFF. The CDR3 DNA reads TGCGCCAGCAGCCTCAGAGGGGGAACTAATGAAAAACTGTTTTTT.

A few counts support this clonotype. The J gene is TRBJ1-5, the V gene TRBV24-1; D gene ambiguous. The V end was cut by 7 bases, the J end by 0 bases, with 6 bases between. Germline CDR1 KGHDR, CDR2 SFDVKD. The CDR3 is 13 amino acids. This CDR3 is CATSQNSNQPQHF. The CDR3 nucleotides read TGTGCCACCAGCCAGAATAGCAATCAGCCCCAGCATTTT.

The gene calls are TRBV29-1 and TRBJ2-3; no firm D call. V dropped 4 bases and J dropped 0 bases, with 8 bases sitting between them. Germline-derived CDR1 and CDR2 are SQVTM and ANQGSEA. This CDR3 region has 13 residues. The CDR3 loop reads CSVGPQSTDTQYF. CDR3 sequence (DNA): TGCAGCGTTGGTCCCCAGAGCACAGATACGCAGTATTTT.

J is TRBJ1-1 and V is TRBV28; no definite D call. The germline CDR1 and CDR2 sequences are MDHEN and SYDVKM. The V end lost 3 bases, the J end lost 2 bases, and 10 bases lay between the germline ends. This CDR3 comprises 14 residues. CDR3 residues: CASSFGTANTEAFF. The CDR3 region has the DNA TGTGCCAGCAGTTTCGGCACAGCAAACACTGAAGCTTTCTTT. The entire variable domain, with the rest obtained from reference TRBV28 and TRBJ1-1, is as follows: DVKVTQSSRYLVKRTGEKVFLECVQDMDHENMFWYRQDPGLGLRLIYFSYDVKMKEKGDIPEGYSVSREKKERFSLILESASTNQTSMYLCASSFGTANTEAFFGQGTRLTVV.

This clonotype was detected only a few times. The genes are TRBV4-3 and TRBJ1-5, with D possibly TRBD1 on 6 matching bases. Trimming shortened V by 1 base and J by 4 bases, and 11 bases separated the two germline ends. Looked up from germline, CDR1 is LGHNA and CDR2 is YSLEER. The CDR3 length is 15 residues. The CDR3 coding sequence is TGCGCCAGCAGCCAAGTTACAGGGACGAATCAGCCCCAGCATTTT. This gives the protein CASSQVTGTNQPQHF.

In this sample, this clonotype turned up a few times. The rearrangement uses TRBV6-2 or TRBV6-3 and TRBJ2-2; D tentatively reads TRBD1 or TRBD2 (5 bases each). Germline-derived CDR1 and CDR2 are MNHEY and SVGEGT. V lost 5 bases and J lost 3, with 16 bases in between. The CDR3 runs to 16 residues. The CDR3 loop is CASSLPRDDDTGELFF. CDR3 in DNA: TGTGCCAGCAGTCTCCCCCGGGACGATGACACCGGGGAGCTGTTTTTT.

This chain links TRBV5-1 with TRBJ2-1; 11 bases are shared with TRBD2. CDR1 is SGHRS, CDR2 YFSETQ, per germline. The CDR3 runs to 16 residues. V shed 4 bases, J shed 12 bases, and the junction held 15 bases outside the gene matches. The CDR3 DNA sequence: TGCGCCAGCAGCGTCACCGGGACTAGCGGTTTGGGTCGGCAGTTCTTC. Translation: CASSVTGTSGLGRQFF.

J is TRBJ1-2 and V is TRBV5-1; D is perhaps TRBD1 (6 bases). Trimming shortened V by 4 bases and J by 0 bases, and 13 bases separated the two germline ends. Germline CDR1 reads SGHRS; CDR2 reads YFSETQ. The CDR3 runs to 15 residues. CDR3 DNA: TGCGCCAGCAGCCGCACGGACAGCACTAACTATGGCTACACCTTC. Amino acids: CASSRTDSTNYGYTF. Drawing the rest from reference TRBV5-1 and TRBJ1-2, the complete variable domain is KAGVTQTPRYLIKTRGQQVTLSCSPISGHRSVSWYQQTPGQGLQFLFEYFSETQRNKGNFPGRFSGRQFSNSRSEMNVSTLELGDSALYLCASSRTDSTNYGYTFGSGTRLTVV.

This clonotype has more than one count but fewer than ten. The chain recombines TRBV10-3 with TRBJ1-1; unclear D gene. Germline CDR1 is ENHRY and CDR2 is SYGVKD. Trimming took off 2 bases at V and 1 base at J, with 17 bases between the two ends. This CDR3 region has 17 residues. The CDR3 nucleotides are TGTGCCATCAGTGAGCCCGAAGGTCTGAAAACGAACACTGAAGCTTTCTTT. Translating it yields CAISEPEGLKTNTEAFF.

A few counts support this clonotype. The gene calls are TRBV5-6 and TRBJ1-2; the D gene is possibly TRBD1 (6 bases). Trimming removed 7 bases at V and 2 bases at J, with 15 bases between. The CDR3 runs 14 residues. Germline loops: CDR1 SGHDT, CDR2 YYEEEE. CDR3 residues: CASGISGQNYGYTF. CDR3 nucleotides: TGTGCCAGCGGAATCTCCGGACAGAACTATGGCTACACCTTC.

This clonotype was seen a few times. At one end the junction does not follow the germline gene, possibly because of a read error. V gene TRBV25-1 combines with J gene TRBJ1-6, with TRBD1 identical over 10 bases. Per germline, CDR1 MGHDK and CDR2 SYGVNS. There are 12 residues in the CDR3. CDR3 sequence: CAGQGEDSPLHF. The CDR3 nucleotides read TGCGCTGGACAGGGGGAGGATTCACCCCTCCACTTT.